This passage covers 19 T cell receptor beta chains from one sample sequenced in a study of Ad26.COV2.S vaccination and SARS-CoV-2 variants. Treatment reported: roughly 20 received Ad26.COV2.S at low or high dose, single or two shots; about 5 received placebo; per-sample allocation not given. Vaccine and placebo recipients were sampled on day 63 after the first injection. Clones were sequenced by immunoSEQ multiplex PCR, and TCRdb holds only the in-frame ones, with some missing. In the table there are fewer than 400,000 clones, 86% of which are singletons. Sequenced material: peripheral blood, taken in a trial of Ad26.COV2.S vaccine versus placebo. These receptors originate from a person between 18 and 65 years old who received the Ad26.COV2.S COVID-19 vaccine or a placebo.

The chain uses TRBV29-1 and TRBJ1-1; D uncertain. The CDR3 length is 13 residues. Germline values: CDR1 SQVTM, CDR2 ANQGSEA. V was cut by 6 bases and J by 1 base, with 12 bases left in between. This CDR3 is CSVSGRQNTEAFF. The CDR3 nucleotides read TGCAGCGTCTCTGGACGTCAGAACACTGAAGCTTTCTTT.

V usage is TRBV5-4 and J usage is TRBJ2-1; 9 bases match TRBD1. Germline-derived CDR1 and CDR2 are SGHNT and YYREEE (reference sequence). Losses at the gene ends were 4 bases for V and 7 bases for J; bases not matched to a gene: 9. This CDR3 contains 15 residues. The DNA of the CDR3 is TGTGCCAGCAGCCCCGGGACAGGGAAGTGGAATGAGCAGTTCTTC. Protein sequence: CASSPGTGKWNEQFF.

This clone was seen a handful of times. One junction end does not reproduce the germline sequence, and a read error may be involved. J is TRBJ1-3 and V is TRBV19; TRBD1 might be the D (5 bases). The germline V gene has CDR1 LNHDA and CDR2 SQIVND (reference sequence). This CDR3 is built from 13 residues. In nucleotides, the CDR3 is TGTGCCAGTAGTCTAGACAGACGGAACACCATATATTTT. Amino acids: CASSLDRRNTIYF.

The CDR3 bases are TGTGCCAGTAGCCCTGGGACAGGGGGTTGGGTTGACACTGAAGCTTTCTTT. The encoded protein is CASSPGTGGWVDTEAFF. The V gene is TRBV19, the J gene TRBJ1-1; 11 bases fit TRBD1. The germline V gene encodes CDR1 LNHDA and CDR2 SQIVND (reference sequence). The CDR3 has 17 residues. V shed 6 bases and J 3 bases; nucleotides not matched to a gene: 12.

The V and J genes are TRBV6-5 and TRBJ2-7; D is unclear. Trimming took off 0 bases at V and 3 bases at J, with 9 bases between the two ends. Germline values: CDR1 MNHEY, CDR2 SVGAGI. This CDR3 spans 14 amino acids. The CDR3 loop is CASSYSNFFYEQYF. CDR3 DNA: TGTGCCAGCAGTTACTCAAACTTTTTCTACGAGCAGTACTTC.

This chain uses TRBV7-9 with TRBJ1-2; 7 nucleotides match TRBD1. V lost 1 base, J lost 7 bases, and 6 bases stayed unmatched. The CDR3 sequence is 14 residues long. The germline CDR1 and CDR2 sequences are SEHNR and FQNEAQ (reference sequence). CDR3 sequence (DNA): TGTGCCAGCAGCTTAGGAGGGACAGAGGGTGGCTACACCTTC. Its protein is CASSLGGTEGGYTF.

This sequence joins TRBV12-5 and TRBJ1-2; D possibly corresponds to TRBD1 (6 bases). Trimming left V 6 bases short and J 4 bases short, with 12 bases between. CDR3 length: 13 residues. Per the germline V gene, CDR1 is LGHNT and CDR2 is FRNRAP. The CDR3 here is CASGQDRTYGYTF. Written as DNA, the CDR3 is TGTGCTAGTGGACAAGACAGGACCTATGGCTACACCTTC.

This clone showed up just once. This chain uses TRBV7-8 with TRBJ2-5, with D perhaps assigned TRBD1 or TRBD2 (6 bases each). The CDR3 is 13 residues long. Germline values: CDR1 SGHVS, CDR2 FQNEAQ. Trimming pared 4 bases from V and 2 bases from J, leaving 8 bases between. The CDR3 region has the DNA TGTGCCAGCAGCTCGGGGGCACAAGAGACCCAGTACTTC. Protein sequence: CASSSGAQETQYF.

This clone was counted a single time. The chain employs TRBV5-3 and TRBJ2-2; 7 bases map to TRBD1. TRBV5-3 counts as an open reading frame of uncertain function. This CDR3 region has 16 residues. Trimming removed 4 bases from V and 2 bases from J; junction bases left unmatched: 8. DNA for the CDR3: TGTGCCAGAAGCGGGCGGACAGGCCGAAACACCGGGGAGCTGTTTTTT. Translating gives CARSGRTGRNTGELFF.

Written as DNA, the CDR3 is TGTGCCAGCAGCTTAACCCAACTTAGCTATGGCTACACCTTC. Amino acids: CASSLTQLSYGYTF. V gene TRBV7-2 combines with J gene TRBJ1-2; no definite D call. CDR3 size: 14 residues. The V gene lost 2 bases and the J gene lost 4 bases, with 11 bases spanning the gap. Germline CDR1 reads SGHTA; CDR2 reads FQGNSA.

The chain couples TRBV6-1 to TRBJ1-2, with no clear D. Germline CDR1 is MNHNS and CDR2 is SASEGT. V gave up 0 bases and J gave up 8 bases, with 13 bases separating them. This CDR3 is built from 14 residues. DNA of the CDR3: TGTGCCAGCAGTGAAGCGCCGAGGTCTTCGGGCTACACCTTC. This translates into CASSEAPRSSGYTF.

The V gene is TRBV5-4, the J gene TRBJ2-3; 10 nucleotides match TRBD1. Germline lookup yields CDR1 SGHNT and CDR2 YYREEE (reference sequence). The CDR3 runs 17 residues. V shed 4 bases and J 2 bases; nucleotides not matched to a gene: 10. CDR3 DNA sequence: TGTGCCAGCAGCCCCACCCTGGGACAGGGGAACACAGATACGCAGTATTTT. Amino acids: CASSPTLGQGNTDTQYF.

The V call is TRBV4-3, the J call TRBJ1-6; D is undetermined. There are 16 residues in the CDR3. V lost 0 bases, J lost 7 bases, and 13 bases lay in between. CDR1 is LGHNA, CDR2 YSLEER, per germline. CDR3 region: CASSQESGGGNSPLHF. As DNA, the CDR3 is TGCGCCAGCAGCCAAGAATCGGGCGGAGGAAATTCACCCCTCCACTTT.

The rearrangement joins TRBV10-3 to TRBJ2-7, with a possible D match to TRBD1 (6 bases). Germline loops: CDR1 ENHRY, CDR2 SYGVKD. Trimming pared 6 bases from V and 0 bases from J, leaving 15 bases between. The CDR3 is made up of 15 amino acids. The CDR3 sequence: CAIRQTGESSYEQYF. CDR3 nucleotide sequence: TGTGCCATCAGACAGACAGGCGAGAGCTCCTACGAGCAGTACTTC.

Concerning this clone: Other nucleotide sequences from this sample produce the same CDR3. This chain links TRBV12-3 or TRBV12-4 with TRBJ1-1, with D hard to call. V gave up 3 bases and J gave up 2 bases, with 7 bases separating them. The CDR3 consists of 13 residues. CDR3 nucleotide sequence: TGTGCCAGCAGTTTTGGAATAAACACTGAAGCTTTCTTT. Its protein is CASSFGINTEAFF.

The chain uses TRBV2 and TRBJ2-7, with D perhaps TRBD1 (7 bases). With 7 bases removed from V and 1 base from J, the gap between germline ends came to 14 bases. The CDR3 totals 14 residues. Germline loops: CDR1 SNHLY, CDR2 FYNNEI. The CDR3 loop reads CASTIQGGSYEQYF. In nucleotides, the CDR3 is TGTGCCAGCACGATTCAGGGGGGTTCCTACGAGCAGTACTTC.

In this sample, this clone turned up a few times. V is TRBV4-2 and J is TRBJ1-2; possibly TRBD1 for D (5 bases). Trimming cost V 0 bases and J 1 base, with 12 bases left between them. Germline lookup yields CDR1 LGHNA and CDR2 YNFKEQ. The CDR3 loop spans 16 amino acids. The CDR3 region has the DNA TGTGCCAGCAGCCAAGATCCAGGGTCCCGTAACTATGGCTACACCTTC. This sequence encodes CASSQDPGSRNYGYTF.

CDR3 DNA: TGTGCCAGCAGCCAACCAGGGTTAACCTACGAGCAGTACTTC. Encoded protein: CASSQPGLTYEQYF. The rearrangement joins TRBV7-9 to TRBJ2-7, with TRBD1 as a possible D gene (5 bases). The CDR3 covers 14 residues. Germline V CDR1 and CDR2: SEHNR, FQNEAQ (reference sequence). V lost 5 bases, J lost 2 bases, and 13 bases lay in between.

This clone was counted a single time. J is TRBJ1-5 and V is TRBV20-1; D call uncertain. Trimming shortened V by 3 bases and J by 3 bases, and 6 bases separated the two germline ends. The CDR3 contains 12 residues. Germline V gene sequence: CDR1 DFQATT, CDR2 SNEGSKA (reference sequence). CDR3 DNA sequence: TGCAGTGCTAGTGATACCAATCAGCCCCAGCATTTT. Its translation: CSASDTNQPQHF.